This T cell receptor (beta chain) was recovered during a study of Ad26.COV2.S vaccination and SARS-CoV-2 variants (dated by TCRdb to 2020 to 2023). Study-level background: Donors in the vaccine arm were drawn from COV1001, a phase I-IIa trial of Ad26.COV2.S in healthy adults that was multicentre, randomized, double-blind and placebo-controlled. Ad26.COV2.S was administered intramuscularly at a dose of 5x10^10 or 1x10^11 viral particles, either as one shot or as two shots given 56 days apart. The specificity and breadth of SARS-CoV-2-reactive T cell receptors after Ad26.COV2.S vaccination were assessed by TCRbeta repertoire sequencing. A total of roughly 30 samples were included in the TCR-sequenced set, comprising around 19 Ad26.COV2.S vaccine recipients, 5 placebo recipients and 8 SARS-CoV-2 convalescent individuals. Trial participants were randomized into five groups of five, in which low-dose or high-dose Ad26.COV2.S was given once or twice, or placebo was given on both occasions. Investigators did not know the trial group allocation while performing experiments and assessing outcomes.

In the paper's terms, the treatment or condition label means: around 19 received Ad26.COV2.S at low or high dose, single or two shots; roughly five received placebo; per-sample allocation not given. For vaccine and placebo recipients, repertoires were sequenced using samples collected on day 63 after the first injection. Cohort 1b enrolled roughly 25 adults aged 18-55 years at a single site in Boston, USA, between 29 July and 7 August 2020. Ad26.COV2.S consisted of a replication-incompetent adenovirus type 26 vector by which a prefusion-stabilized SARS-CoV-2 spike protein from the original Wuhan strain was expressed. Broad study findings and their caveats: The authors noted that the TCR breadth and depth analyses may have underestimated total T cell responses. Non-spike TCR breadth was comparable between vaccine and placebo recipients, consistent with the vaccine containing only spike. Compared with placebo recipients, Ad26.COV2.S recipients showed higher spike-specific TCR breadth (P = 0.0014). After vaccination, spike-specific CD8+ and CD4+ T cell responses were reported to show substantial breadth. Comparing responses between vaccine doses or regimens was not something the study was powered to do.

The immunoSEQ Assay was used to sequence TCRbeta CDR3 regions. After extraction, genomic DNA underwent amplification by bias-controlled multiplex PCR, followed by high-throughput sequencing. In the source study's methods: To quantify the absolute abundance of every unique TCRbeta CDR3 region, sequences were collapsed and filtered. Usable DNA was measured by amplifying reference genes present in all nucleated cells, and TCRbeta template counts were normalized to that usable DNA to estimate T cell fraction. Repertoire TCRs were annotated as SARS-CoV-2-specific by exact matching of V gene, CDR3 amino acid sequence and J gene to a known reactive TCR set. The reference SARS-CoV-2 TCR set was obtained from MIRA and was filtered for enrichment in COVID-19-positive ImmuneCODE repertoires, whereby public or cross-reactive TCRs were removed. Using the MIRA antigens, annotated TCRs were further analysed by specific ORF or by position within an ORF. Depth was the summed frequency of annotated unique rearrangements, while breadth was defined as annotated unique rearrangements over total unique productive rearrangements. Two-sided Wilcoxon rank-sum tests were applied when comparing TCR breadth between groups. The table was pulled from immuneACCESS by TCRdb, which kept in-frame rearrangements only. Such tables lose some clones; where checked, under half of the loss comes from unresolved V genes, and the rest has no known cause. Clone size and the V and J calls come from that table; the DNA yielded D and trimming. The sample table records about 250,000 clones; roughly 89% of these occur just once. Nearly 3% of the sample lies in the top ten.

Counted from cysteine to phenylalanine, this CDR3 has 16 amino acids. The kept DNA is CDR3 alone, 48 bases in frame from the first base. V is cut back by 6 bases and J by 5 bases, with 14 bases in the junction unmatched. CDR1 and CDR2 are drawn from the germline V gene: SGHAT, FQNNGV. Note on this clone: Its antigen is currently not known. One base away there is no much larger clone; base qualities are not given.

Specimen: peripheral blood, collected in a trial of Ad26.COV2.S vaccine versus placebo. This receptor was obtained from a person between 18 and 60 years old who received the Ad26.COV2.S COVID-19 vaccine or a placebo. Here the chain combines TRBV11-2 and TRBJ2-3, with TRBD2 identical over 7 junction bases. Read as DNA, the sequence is TGTGCCAGCAGGTCACCAGGGCGGGGGAGTGTAGATACGCAGTATTTT. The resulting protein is CASRSPGRGSVDTQYF.